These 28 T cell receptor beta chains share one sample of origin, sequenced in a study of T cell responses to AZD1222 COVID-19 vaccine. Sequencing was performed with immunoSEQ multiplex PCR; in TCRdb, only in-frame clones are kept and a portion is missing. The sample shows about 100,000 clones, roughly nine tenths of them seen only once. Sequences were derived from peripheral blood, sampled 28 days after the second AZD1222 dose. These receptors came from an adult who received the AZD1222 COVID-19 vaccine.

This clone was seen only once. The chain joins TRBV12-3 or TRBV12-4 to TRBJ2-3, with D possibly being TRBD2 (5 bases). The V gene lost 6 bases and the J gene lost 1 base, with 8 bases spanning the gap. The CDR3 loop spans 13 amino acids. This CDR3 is CASSQAGTDTQYF. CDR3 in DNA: TGTGCCAGCAGCCAAGCGGGCACAGATACGCAGTATTTT.

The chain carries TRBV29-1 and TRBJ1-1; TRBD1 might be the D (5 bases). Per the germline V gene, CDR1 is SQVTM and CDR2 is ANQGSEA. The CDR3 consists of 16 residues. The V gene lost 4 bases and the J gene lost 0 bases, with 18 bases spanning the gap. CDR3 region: CSVAGRVRGLNTEAFF. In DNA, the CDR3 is TGCAGCGTTGCCGGGAGGGTTAGGGGCCTGAACACTGAAGCTTTCTTT.

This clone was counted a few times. For the CDR3, the DNA is TGTGCCAGCATGGGTCCCGGGACAGGCGGGAATGAAAAACTGTTTTTT. Translating it yields CASMGPGTGGNEKLFF. The chain has TRBV28 and TRBJ1-4; 8 bases are shared with TRBD1. This CDR3 is 16 amino acids long. Per the germline V gene, CDR1 is MDHEN and CDR2 is SYDVKM. V dropped 7 bases and J dropped 5; count of bases not matched to a gene: 12.

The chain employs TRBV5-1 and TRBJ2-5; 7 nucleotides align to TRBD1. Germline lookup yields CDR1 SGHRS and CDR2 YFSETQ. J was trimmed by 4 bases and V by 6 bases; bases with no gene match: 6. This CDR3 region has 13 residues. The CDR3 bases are TGCGCCAGCAATACAGGGGTACGAGAGACCCAGTACTTC. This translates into CASNTGVRETQYF.

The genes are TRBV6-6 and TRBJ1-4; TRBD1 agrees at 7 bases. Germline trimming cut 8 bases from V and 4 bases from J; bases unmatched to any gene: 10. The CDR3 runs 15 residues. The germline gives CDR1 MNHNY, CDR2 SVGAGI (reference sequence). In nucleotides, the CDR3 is TGTGCCAGCCGAATAGCGGGACAGCTTAATGAAAAACTGTTTTTT. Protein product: CASRIAGQLNEKLFF.

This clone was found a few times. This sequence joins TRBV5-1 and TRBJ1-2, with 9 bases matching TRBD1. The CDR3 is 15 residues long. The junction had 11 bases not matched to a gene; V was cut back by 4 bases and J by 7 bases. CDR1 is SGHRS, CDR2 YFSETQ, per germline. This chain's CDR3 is CASSPGQGPSSGYTF. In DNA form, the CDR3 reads TGCGCCAGCAGCCCGGGACAGGGTCCGAGCTCTGGCTACACCTTC.

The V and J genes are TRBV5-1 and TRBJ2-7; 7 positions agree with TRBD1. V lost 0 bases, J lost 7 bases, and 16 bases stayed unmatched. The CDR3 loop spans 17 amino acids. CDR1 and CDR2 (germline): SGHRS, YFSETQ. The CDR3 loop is CASSLGNTGQSPREQYF. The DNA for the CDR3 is TGCGCCAGCAGCTTGGGGAACACGGGACAGTCCCCTCGAGAGCAGTACTTC.

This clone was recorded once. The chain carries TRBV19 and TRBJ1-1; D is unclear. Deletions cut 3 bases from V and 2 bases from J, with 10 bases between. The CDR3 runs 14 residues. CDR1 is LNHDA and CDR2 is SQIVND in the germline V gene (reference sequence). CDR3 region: CASSIAEYNTEAFF. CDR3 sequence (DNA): TGTGCCAGTAGTATTGCCGAGTATAACACTGAAGCTTTCTTT.

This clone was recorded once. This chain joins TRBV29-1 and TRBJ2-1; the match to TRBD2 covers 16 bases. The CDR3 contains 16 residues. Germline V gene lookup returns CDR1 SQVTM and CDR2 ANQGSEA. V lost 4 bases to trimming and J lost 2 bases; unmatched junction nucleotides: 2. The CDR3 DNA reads TGCAGCGTTGCGGGACTAGCGGGAGGGGCCTACAATGAGCAGTTCTTC. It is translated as CSVAGLAGGAYNEQFF.

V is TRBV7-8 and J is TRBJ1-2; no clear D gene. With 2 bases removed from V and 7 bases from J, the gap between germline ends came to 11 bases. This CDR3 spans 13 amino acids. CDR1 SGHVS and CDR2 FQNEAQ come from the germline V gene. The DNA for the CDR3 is TGTGCCAGCAGCTTATCTTCCGGGCTTGGCTACACCTTC. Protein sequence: CASSLSSGLGYTF. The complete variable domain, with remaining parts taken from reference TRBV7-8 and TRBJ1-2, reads GAGVSQSPRYKVAKRGQDVALRCDPISGHVSLFWYQQALGQGPEFLTYFQNEAQLDKSGLPSDRFFAERPEGSVSTLKIQRTQQEDSAVYLCASSLSSGLGYTFGSGTRLTVV.

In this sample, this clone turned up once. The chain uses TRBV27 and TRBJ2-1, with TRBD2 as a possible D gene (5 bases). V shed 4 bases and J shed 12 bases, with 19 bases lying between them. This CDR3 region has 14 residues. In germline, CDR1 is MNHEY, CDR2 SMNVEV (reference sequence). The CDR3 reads CASSSVNSGSGQFF. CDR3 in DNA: TGTGCCAGCAGTTCAGTAAACTCGGGGTCTGGGCAGTTCTTC.

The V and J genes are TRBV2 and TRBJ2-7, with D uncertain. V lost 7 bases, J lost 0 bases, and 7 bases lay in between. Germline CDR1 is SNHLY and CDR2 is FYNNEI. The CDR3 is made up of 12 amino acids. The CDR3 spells CASTADSYEQYF. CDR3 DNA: TGTGCCAGCACGGCGGACTCCTACGAGCAGTACTTC.

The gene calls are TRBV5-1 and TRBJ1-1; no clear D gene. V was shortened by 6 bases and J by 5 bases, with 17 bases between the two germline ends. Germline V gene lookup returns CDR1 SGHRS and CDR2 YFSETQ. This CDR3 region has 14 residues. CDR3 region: CASTSSGLGTEAFF. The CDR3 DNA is TGCGCCAGCACCTCGTCGGGTCTGGGAACTGAAGCTTTCTTT.

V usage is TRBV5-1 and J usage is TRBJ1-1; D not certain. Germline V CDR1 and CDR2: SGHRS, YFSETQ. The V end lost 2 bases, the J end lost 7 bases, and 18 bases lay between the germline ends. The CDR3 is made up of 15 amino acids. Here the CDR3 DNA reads TGCGCCAGCAGCTTAGGCTACCAGCGGGCGGGTGAAGCTTTCTTT. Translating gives CASSLGYQRAGEAFF.

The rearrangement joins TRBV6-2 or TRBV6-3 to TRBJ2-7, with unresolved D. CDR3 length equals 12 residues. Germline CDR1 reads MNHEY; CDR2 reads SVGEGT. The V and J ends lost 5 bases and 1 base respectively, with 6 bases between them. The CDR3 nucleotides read TGTGCCAGCAGTGCGCTTTCCTACGAGCAGTACTTC. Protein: CASSALSYEQYF.

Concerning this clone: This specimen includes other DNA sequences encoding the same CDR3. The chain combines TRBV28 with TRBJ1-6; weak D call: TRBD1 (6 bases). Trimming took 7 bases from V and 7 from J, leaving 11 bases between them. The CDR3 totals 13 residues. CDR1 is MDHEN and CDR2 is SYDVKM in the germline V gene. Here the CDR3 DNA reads TGTGCCAGCAACAGGGTGGACAATTCACCCCTCCACTTT. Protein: CASNRVDNSPLHF.

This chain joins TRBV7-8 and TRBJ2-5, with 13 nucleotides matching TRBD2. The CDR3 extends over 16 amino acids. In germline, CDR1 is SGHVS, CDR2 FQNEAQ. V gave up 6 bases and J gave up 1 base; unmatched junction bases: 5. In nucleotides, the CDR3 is TGTGCCAGCAGTTCGCGGACTAGCGGGAGCCAAGAGACCCAGTACTTC. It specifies CASSSRTSGSQETQYF.

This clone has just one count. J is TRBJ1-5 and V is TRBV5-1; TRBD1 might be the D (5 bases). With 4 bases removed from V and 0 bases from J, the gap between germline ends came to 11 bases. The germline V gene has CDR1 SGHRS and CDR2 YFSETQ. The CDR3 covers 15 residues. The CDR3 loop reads CASSPGQYSNQPQHF. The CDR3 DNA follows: TGCGCCAGCAGCCCGGGGCAGTATAGCAATCAGCCCCAGCATTTT.

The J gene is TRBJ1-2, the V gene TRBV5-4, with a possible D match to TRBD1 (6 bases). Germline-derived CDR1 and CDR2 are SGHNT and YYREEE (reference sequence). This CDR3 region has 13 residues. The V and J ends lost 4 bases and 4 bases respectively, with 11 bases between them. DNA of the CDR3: TGTGCCAGCAGCGCGGACAGCGTCTATGGCTACACCTTC. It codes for CASSADSVYGYTF.

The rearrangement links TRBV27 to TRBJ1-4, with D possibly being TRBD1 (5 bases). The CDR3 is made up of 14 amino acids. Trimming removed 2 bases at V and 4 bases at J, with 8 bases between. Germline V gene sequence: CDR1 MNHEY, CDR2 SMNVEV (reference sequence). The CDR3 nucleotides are TGTGCCAGCAGTTTAGGGACCTATAATGAAAAACTGTTTTTT. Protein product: CASSLGTYNEKLFF.

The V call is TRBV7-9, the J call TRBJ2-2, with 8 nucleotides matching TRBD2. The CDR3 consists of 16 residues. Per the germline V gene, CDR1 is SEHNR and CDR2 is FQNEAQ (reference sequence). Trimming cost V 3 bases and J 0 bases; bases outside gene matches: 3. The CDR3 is CASSLAGGSNTGELFF. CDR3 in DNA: TGTGCCAGCAGCTTGGCGGGGGGATCGAACACCGGGGAGCTGTTTTTT.

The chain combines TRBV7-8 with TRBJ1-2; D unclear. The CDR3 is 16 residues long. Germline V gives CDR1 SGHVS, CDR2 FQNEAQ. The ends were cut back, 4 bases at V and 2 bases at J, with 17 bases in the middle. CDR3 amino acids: CASSSHMRTGNYGYTF. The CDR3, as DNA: TGTGCCAGCAGCTCACACATGAGGACGGGGAACTATGGCTACACCTTC.

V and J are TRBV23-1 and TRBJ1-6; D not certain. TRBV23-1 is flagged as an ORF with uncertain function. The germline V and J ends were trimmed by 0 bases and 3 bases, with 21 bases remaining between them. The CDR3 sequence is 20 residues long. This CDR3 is CASSQSWGKGPLGYNSPLHF. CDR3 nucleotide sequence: TGCGCCAGCAGTCAATCATGGGGAAAGGGTCCCCTCGGCTATAATTCACCCCTCCACTTT.

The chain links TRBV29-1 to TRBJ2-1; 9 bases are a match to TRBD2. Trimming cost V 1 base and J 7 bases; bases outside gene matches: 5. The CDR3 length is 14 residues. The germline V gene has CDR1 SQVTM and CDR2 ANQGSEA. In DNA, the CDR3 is TGCAGCGTTGAAGTAGCGGGAGCCGGGAATGAGCAGTTCTTC. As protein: CSVEVAGAGNEQFF.

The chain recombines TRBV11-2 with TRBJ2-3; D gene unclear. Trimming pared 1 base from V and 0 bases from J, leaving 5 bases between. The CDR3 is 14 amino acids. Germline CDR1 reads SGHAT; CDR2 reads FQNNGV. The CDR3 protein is CASSLAASTDTQYF. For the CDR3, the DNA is TGTGCCAGCAGCTTAGCAGCGAGCACAGATACGCAGTATTTT. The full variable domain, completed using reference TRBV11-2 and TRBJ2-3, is EAGVAQSPRYKIIEKRQSVAFWCNPISGHATLYWYQQILGQGPKLLIQFQNNGVVDDSQLPKDRFSAERLKGVDSTLKIQPAKLEDSAVYLCASSLAASTDTQYFGPGTRLTVL.

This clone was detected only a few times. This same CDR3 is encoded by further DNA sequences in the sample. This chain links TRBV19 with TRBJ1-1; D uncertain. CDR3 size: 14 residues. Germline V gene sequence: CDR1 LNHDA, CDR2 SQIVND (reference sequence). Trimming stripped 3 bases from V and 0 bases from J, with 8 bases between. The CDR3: CASSMTGLNTEAFF. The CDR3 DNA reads TGTGCCAGTAGTATGACTGGGTTGAACACTGAAGCTTTCTTT.

For the CDR3, the DNA is TGTGCCAGCAGCTTAGTGAAGCTAGCGGGGGACTCCTACAATGAGCAGTTCTTC. Residues: CASSLVKLAGDSYNEQFF. The chain couples TRBV7-9 to TRBJ2-1; 10 positions agree with TRBD2. The germline V gene has CDR1 SEHNR and CDR2 FQNEAQ (reference sequence). V lost 1 base and J lost 0; bases outside the gene matches: 6. The CDR3 is 18 residues long.

The CDR3 sequence: CASSGGGFTIYNEQFF. DNA for the CDR3: TGCGCCAGCAGCGGGGGTGGCTTCACCATCTACAATGAGCAGTTCTTC. The V call is TRBV5-1, the J call TRBJ2-1; D assignment may be TRBD1 or TRBD2 (5 bases each). V lost 4 bases to trimming and J lost 3 bases, with 17 bases between them. This CDR3 comprises 16 residues. Germline loops: CDR1 SGHRS, CDR2 YFSETQ.